Detailed here is one TCR beta chain. What it binds is not known. This sample stems from a study of Tregs in tolerant kidney transplant recipients. This CDR3 contains 14 residues. Germline V gene sequence: CDR1 KGHSH, CDR2 LQKENI. The V gene lost 3 bases and the J gene lost 1 base, with 10 bases spanning the gap. The assay was immunoSEQ multiplex PCR, and TCRdb's table has in-frame clones only and misses some. The table includes 5,000 to 6,500 clones, 90% detected once. The receptor's source is a human patient who received a combined kidney and bone marrow transplant. The starting material was Tregs from blood cultured with allogeneic cells, obtained before the transplant. V gene TRBV18 combines with J gene TRBJ2-7; D not certain. The CDR3 reads CASSPELGSYEQYF. CDR3 DNA: TGTGCCAGCTCACCGGAGTTAGGGTCCTACGAGCAGTACTTC. The whole variable domain, remainder taken from reference TRBV18 and TRBJ2-7, is NAGVMQNPRHLVRRRGQEARLRCSPMKGHSHVYWYRQLPEEGLKFMVYLQKENIIDESGMPKERFSAEFPKEGPSILRIQQVVRGDSAAYFCASSPELGSYEQYFGPGTRLTVT.